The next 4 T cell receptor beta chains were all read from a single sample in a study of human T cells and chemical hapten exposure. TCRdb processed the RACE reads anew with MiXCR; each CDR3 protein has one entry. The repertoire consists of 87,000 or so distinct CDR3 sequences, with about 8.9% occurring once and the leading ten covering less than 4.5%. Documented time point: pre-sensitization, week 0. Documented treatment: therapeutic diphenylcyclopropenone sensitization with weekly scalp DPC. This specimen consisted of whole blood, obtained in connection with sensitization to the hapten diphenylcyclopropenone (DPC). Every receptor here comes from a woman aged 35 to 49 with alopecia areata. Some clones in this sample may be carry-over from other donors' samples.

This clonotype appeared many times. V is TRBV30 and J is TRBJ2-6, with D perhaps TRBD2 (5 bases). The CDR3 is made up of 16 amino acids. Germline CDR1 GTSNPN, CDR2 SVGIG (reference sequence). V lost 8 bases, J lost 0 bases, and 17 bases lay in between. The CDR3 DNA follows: TGTGCCATCAACGGGGTACCGAGCTCTGGGGCCAACGTCCTGACTTTC. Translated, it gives CAINGVPSSGANVLTF. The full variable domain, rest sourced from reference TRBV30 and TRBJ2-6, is SQTIHQWPATLVQPVGSPLSLECTVEGTSNPNLYWYRQAAGRGLQLLFYSVGIGQISSEVPQNLSASRPQDRQFILSSKKLLLSDSGFYLCAINGVPSSGANVLTFGAGSRLTVL.

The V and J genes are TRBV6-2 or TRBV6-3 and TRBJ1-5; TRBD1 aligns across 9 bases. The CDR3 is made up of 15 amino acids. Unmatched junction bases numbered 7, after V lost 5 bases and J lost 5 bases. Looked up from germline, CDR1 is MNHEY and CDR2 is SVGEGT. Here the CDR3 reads CASSAPGQGHQPQHF. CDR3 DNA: TGTGCCAGCAGTGCACCGGGACAGGGACATCAGCCCCAGCATTTT.

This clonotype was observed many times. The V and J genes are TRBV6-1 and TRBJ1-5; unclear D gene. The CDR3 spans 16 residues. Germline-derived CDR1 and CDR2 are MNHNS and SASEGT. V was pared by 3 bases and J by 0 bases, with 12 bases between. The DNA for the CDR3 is TGTGCCAGCAGTGATTCTCTGTTCGCTAGCAATCAGCCCCAGCATTTT. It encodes CASSDSLFASNQPQHF.

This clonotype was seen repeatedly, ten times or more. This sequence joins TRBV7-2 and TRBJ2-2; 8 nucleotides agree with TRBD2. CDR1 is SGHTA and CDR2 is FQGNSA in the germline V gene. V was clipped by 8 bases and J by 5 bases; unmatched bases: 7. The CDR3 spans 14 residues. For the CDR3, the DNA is TGTGCCAGCTCTGGACTAGCTATTACCGGGGAGCTGTTTTTT. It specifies CASSGLAITGELFF.